This T cell receptor beta chain was found in a study of memory CD4+ T cells and cytomegalovirus serostatus. Study at large: Of the healthy Belgian adults, several were CMV seropositive and 20 to 25 seronegative.

Study-level results: A US-trained random forest predicted CMV serostatus with median AUC around 0.9.

This clone turned up a few times. Its specificity is unknown. The method was immunoSEQ multiplex PCR; TCRdb's version includes in-frame clones alone and lacks a portion of them. The sample carries about 73,000 clones, roughly 80% recorded once. Losses at the gene ends were 1 base for V and 5 bases for J; bases not matched to a gene: 5. CDR1 LGHNA and CDR2 YNFKEQ come from the germline V gene. This CDR3 contains 16 residues. Single viable CD3+CD4+CD8-CD45RO+ cells were sorted as the memory CD4+ T cells. Serostatus was set by detecting CMV pp150, pp28, p38, p52 IgG. Sequenced input: memory CD4+ T cells from blood. The TCR sequence derives from an adult in good health and CMV-seropositive. The chain uses TRBV4-2 and TRBJ1-1; 12 bases align to TRBD1. The CDR3 DNA sequence: TGTGCCAGCAGCCAAGGGGACAGGGGGCTTAAGACTGAAGCTTTCTTT. This translates into CASSQGDRGLKTEAFF.